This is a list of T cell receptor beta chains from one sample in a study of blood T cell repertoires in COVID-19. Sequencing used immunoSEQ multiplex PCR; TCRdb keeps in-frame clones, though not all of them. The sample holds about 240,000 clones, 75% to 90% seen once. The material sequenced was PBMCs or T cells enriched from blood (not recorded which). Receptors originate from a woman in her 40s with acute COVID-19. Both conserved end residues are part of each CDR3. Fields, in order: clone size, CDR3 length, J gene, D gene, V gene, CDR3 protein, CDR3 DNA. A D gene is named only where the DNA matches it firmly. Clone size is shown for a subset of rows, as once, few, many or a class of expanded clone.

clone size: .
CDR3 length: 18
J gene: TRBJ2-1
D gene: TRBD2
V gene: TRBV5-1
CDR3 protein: CASRIGVAGALSYNEQFF
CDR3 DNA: TGCGCCAGCAGGATCGGAGTAGCGGGAGCCCTCTCCTACAATGAGCAGTTCTTC

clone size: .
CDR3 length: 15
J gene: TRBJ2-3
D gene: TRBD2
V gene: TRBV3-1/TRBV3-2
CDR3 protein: CASSQGAGSTDTQYF
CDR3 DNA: TGTGCCAGCAGCCAAGGAGCGGGAAGCACAGATACGCAGTATTTT

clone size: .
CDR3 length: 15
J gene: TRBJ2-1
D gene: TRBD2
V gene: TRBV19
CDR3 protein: CASSIGLAGGNEQFF
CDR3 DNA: TGTGCCAGTAGTATAGGACTAGCGGGAGGGAATGAGCAGTTCTTC

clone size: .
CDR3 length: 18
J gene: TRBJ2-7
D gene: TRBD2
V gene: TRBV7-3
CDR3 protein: CASSSPFTPKRGCYEQYF
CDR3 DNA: TGTGCCAGCAGCTCCCCTTTCACTCCCAAGCGGGGGTGCTACGAGCAGTACTTC

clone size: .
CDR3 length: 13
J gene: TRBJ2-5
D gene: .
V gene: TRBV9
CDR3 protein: CASSTRTEETQYF
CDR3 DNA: TGTGCCAGCAGCACCAGGACAGAAGAGACCCAGTACTTC

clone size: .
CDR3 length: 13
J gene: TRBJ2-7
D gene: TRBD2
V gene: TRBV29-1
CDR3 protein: CSVGTSGSYEQYF
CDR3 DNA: TGCAGCGTGGGGACTAGCGGGAGTTACGAGCAGTACTTC

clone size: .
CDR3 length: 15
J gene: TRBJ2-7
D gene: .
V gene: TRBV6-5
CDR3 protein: CASSYSAEGGYEQYF
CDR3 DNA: TGTGCCAGCAGTTACTCCGCGGAGGGAGGCTACGAGCAGTACTTC

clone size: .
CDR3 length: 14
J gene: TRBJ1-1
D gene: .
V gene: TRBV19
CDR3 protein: CASTTEQANTEAFF
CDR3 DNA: TGTGCCAGTACTACCGAACAGGCAAACACTGAAGCTTTCTTT

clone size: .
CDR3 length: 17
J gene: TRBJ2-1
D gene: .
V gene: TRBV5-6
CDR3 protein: CASSGEWAGISYNEQFF
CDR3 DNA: TGTGCCAGCAGCGGAGAGTGGGCGGGAATCTCCTACAATGAGCAGTTCTTC

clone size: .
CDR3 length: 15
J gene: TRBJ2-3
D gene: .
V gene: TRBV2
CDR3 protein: CASSEDAGSTDTQYF
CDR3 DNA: TGTGCCAGCAGTGAAGATGCGGGAAGCACAGATACGCAGTATTTT

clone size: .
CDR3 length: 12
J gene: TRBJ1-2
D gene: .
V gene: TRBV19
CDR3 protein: CVTGGLDYGYTF
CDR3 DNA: TGTGTCACCGGGGGTTTGGACTATGGCTACACCTTC

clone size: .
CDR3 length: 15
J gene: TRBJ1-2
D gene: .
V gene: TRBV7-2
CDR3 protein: CASNQGGKGVYGYTF
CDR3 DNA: TGTGCCAGCAATCAGGGTGGGAAGGGGGTCTATGGCTACACCTTC

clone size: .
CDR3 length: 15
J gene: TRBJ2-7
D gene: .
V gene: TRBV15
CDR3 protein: CATSRERRTAYEQYF
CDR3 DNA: TGTGCCACCAGCAGAGAAAGGAGGACAGCATACGAGCAGTACTTC

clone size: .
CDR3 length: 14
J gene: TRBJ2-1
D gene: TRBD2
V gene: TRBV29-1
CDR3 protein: CSALAGVGYNEQFF
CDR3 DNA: TGCAGCGCCTTAGCGGGAGTCGGTTACAATGAGCAGTTCTTC

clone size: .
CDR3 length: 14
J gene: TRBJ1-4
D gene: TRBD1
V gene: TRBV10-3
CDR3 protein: CAIRGTGPYEKLFF
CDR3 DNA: TGTGCCATCAGAGGGACAGGGCCGTATGAAAAACTGTTTTTT

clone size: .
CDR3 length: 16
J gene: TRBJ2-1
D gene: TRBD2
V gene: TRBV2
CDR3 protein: CASSPAGTSLYNEQFF
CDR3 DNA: TGTGCCAGCAGTCCAGCCGGGACTAGCCTGTACAATGAGCAGTTCTTC

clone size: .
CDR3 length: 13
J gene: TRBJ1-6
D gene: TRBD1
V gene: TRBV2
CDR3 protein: CASSGDRYSPLHF
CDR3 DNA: TGTGCCAGCAGTGGGGACAGGTATTCACCCCTCCACTTT

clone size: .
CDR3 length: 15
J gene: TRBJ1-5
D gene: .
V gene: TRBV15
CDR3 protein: CATSSHREGNQPQHF
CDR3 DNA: TGTGCCACCAGCAGCCACAGGGAGGGGAATCAGCCCCAGCATTTT

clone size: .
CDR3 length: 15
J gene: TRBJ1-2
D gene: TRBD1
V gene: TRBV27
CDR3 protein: CASSPSGRGLIGYTF
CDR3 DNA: TGTGCCAGCAGCCCTTCCGGGAGGGGGCTTATTGGCTACACCTTC

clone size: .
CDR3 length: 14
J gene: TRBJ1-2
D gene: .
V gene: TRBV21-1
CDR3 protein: CASSLGGWGPGYTF
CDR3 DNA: TGTGCCAGCAGCCTAGGAGGTTGGGGGCCGGGCTACACCTTC

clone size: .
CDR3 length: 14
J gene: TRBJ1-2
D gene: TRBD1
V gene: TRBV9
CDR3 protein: CASSPQQGARGYTF
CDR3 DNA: TGTGCCAGCAGCCCTCAACAGGGGGCGAGGGGCTACACCTTC

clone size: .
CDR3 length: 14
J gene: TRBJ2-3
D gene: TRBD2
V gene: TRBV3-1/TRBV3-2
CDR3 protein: CASTPGRVADTQYF
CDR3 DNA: TGTGCCAGCACCCCAGGGAGGGTCGCAGATACGCAGTATTTT

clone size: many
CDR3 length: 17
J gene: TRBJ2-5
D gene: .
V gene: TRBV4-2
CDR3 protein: CASSQGSGATGVETQYF
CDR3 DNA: TGTGCCAGCAGCCAAGGGAGTGGTGCTACCGGTGTGGAGACCCAGTACTTC

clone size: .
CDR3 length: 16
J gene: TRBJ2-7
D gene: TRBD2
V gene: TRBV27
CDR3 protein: CASSPFTSGSSYEQYF
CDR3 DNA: TGTGCCAGCAGTCCATTCACTAGCGGGAGCTCCTACGAGCAGTACTTC

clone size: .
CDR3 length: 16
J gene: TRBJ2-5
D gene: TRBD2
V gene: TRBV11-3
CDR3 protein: CASSLVVGLAGETQYF
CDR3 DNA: TGTGCCAGCAGCTTAGTCGTGGGACTAGCGGGGGAGACCCAGTACTTC

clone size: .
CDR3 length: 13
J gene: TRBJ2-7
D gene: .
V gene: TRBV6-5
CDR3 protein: CASSTGYSYEQYF
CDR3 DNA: TGTGCCAGTTCAACAGGGTACTCCTACGAGCAGTACTTC

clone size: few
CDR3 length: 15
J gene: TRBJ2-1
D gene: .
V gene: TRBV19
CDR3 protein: CASSMRGGSSNEQFF
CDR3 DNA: TGTGCCAGTAGTATGAGGGGGGGATCTTCCAATGAGCAGTTCTTC

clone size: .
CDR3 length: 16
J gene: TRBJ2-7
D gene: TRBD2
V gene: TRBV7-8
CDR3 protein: CASSSLAGPSSYEQYF
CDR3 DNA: TGTGCCAGCAGCTCCTTAGCGGGACCCAGTTCCTACGAGCAGTACTTC

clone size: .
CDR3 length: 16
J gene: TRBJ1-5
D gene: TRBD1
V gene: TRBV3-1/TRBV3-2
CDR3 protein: CASSQDQGQGHQPQHF
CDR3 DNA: TGTGCCAGCAGCCAAGATCAGGGACAGGGCCATCAGCCCCAGCATTTT

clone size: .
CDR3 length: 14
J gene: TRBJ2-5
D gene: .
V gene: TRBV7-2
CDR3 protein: CASSLDPGQETQYF
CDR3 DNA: TGTGCCAGCAGCTTAGATCCCGGTCAAGAGACCCAGTACTTC

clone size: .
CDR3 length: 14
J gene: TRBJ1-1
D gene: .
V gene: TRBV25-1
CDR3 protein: CASSEGVEDTEAFF
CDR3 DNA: TGTGCCAGCAGTGAGGGTGTGGAGGACACTGAAGCTTTCTTT

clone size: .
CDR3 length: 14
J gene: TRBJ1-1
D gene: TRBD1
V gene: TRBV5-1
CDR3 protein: CASSFGQGASEAFF
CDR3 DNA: TGCGCCAGCAGCTTTGGCCAGGGGGCCTCTGAAGCTTTCTTT

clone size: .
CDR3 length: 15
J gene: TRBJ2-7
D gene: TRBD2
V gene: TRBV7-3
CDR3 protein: CASSLNAGGLYEQYF
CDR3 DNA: TGTGCCAGCAGCTTAAATGCGGGAGGGCTTTACGAGCAGTACTTC

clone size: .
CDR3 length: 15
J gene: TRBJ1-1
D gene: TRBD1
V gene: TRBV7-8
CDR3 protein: CASSPITGGHTEAFF
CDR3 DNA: TGTGCCAGCAGCCCTATAACAGGGGGGCACACTGAAGCTTTCTTT

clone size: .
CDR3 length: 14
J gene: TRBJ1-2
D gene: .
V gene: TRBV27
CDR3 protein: CASRQTGQIYGYTF
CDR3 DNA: TGTGCCAGCAGACAAACGGGACAAATCTATGGCTACACCTTC

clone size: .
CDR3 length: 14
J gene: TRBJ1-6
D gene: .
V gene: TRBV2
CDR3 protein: CASSEAAYNSPLHF
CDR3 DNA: TGTGCCAGCAGTGAGGCGGCCTATAATTCACCCCTCCACTTT

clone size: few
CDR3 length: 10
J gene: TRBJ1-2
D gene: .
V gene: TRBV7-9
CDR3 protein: CASGQIDYTF
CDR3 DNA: TGTGCCAGCGGACAGATCGACTACACCTTC

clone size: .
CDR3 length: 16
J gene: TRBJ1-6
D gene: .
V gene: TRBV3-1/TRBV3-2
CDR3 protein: CASSQLGSRYNSPLHF
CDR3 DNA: TGTGCCAGCAGCCAGCTCGGGAGTAGATATAATTCACCCCTCCACTTT

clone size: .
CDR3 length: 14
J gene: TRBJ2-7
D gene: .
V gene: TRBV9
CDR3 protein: CASSVTGSMNEQYF
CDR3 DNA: TGTGCCAGCAGCGTAACCGGGAGTATGAACGAGCAGTACTTC

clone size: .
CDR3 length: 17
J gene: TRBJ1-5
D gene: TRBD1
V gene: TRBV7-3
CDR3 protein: CASRRNRGPYSNQPQHF
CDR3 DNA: TGTGCCAGCAGACGAAACAGGGGCCCCTATAGCAATCAGCCCCAGCATTTT

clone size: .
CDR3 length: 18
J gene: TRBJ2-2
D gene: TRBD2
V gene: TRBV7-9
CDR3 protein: CASSTPGGLAGGTGELFF
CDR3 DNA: TGTGCCAGCAGCACACCGGGGGGACTAGCGGGAGGCACCGGGGAGCTGTTTTTT

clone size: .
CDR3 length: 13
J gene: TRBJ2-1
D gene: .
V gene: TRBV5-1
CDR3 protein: CASSLRAGPEQFF
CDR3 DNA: TGCGCCAGCAGCTTGAGGGCGGGACCTGAGCAGTTCTTC

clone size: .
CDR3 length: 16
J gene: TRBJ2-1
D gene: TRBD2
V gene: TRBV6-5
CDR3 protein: CASSYGGGRSYNEQFF
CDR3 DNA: TGTGCCAGCAGTTACGGGGGAGGGCGGTCCTACAATGAGCAGTTCTTC

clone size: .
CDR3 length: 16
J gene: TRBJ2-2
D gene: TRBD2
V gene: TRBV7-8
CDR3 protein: CASSRKAGAITGELFF
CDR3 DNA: TGTGCCAGCAGCCGAAAGGCGGGAGCAATCACCGGGGAGCTGTTTTTT